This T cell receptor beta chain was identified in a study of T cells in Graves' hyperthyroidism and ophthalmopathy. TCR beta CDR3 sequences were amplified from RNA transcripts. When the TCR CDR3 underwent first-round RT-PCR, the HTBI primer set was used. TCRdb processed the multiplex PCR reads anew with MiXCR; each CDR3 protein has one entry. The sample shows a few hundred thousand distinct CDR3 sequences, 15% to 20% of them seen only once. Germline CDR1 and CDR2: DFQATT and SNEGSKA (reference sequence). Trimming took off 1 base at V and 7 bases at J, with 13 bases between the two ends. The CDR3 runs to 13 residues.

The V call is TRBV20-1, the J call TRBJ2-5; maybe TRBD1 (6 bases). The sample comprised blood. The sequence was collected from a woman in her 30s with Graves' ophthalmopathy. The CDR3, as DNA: TGCAGTGCTAGAGCCAGGGGCCCCAGGACCCAGTACTTC. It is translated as CSARARGPRTQYF.